Listed below are T cell receptor beta chains from one sample, sequenced in a study of human T cells and chemical hapten exposure. TCRdb called the RACE reads again in MiXCR, with one record for every CDR3 protein. The profile shows over 300,000 distinct CDR3 sequences, 4.5% to 5.5% of them singletons. This material consisted of whole blood, taken in connection with sensitization to the hapten diphenylcyclopropenone (DPC). Receptors originate from a woman between 45 and 60 years old with alopecia areata. Some clones in this sample may be carry-over from other donors' samples. The CDR3 runs from the conserved cysteine through the conserved F or W. D genes are given only for firm matches. Only part of the rows carry a size: once, few, many, or a class if the clone is expanded.

D gene,J gene,clone size,V gene,CDR3 DNA,CDR3 protein
-,TRBJ1-4,few,TRBV4-2,TGTGCCAGCAGCCCCCCTTTCCAGACAGACCCGGCGCGGAATGAAAAACTGTTTTTT,CASSPPFQTDPARNEKLFF
-,TRBJ2-7,-,TRBV30,TGTGCCTGGAGTGTGCCCCCGACAGCTTACTCCTACGAGCAGTACTTC,CAWSVPPTAYSYEQYF
-,TRBJ2-3,few,TRBV29-1,TGCAGCGTCATGACTGGGAGAGATACGCAGTATTTT,CSVMTGRDTQYF
-,TRBJ2-7,few,TRBV20-1,TGCAGTGCCCCCCGGGACACCAACTACGAGCAGTACTTC,CSAPRDTNYEQYF
-,TRBJ1-1,-,TRBV25-1,TGTGCCAGCAGTGCCTTAAGGGAGACTGAAGCTTTCTTT,CASSALRETEAFF
TRBD1,TRBJ1-3,-,TRBV5-1,TGCGCCAGCAGCTTAACAGGGGTCTCTGGAAACACCATATATTTT,CASSLTGVSGNTIYF
-,TRBJ2-6,many,TRBV20-1,TGCAGTGCTTTGCCAGGGTTCGGGGCCAACGTCCTGACTTTC,CSALPGFGANVLTF
-,TRBJ1-2,few,TRBV20-1,TGCAGTGCTAGCTTGGGAACCGAGTATGGCTACACCTTC,CSASLGTEYGYTF
-,TRBJ1-5,-,TRBV28,TGTGCCAGCAGTTTACGGGCCACTTATAGCAATCAGCCCCAGCATTTT,CASSLRATYSNQPQHF
-,TRBJ1-2,many,TRBV6-5,TGTGCCAGCAGCCCTACAGGGACTCTTAACTATGGCTACACCTTC,CASSPTGTLNYGYTF
TRBD1,TRBJ2-5,many,TRBV5-5,TGTGCCAGCAGCTTTGAGCGACAGGGGAGAGAGACCCAGTACTTC,CASSFERQGRETQYF
TRBD2,TRBJ2-1,many,TRBV6-8,TGTGCCAGCAGTTACCCGATCCTCGCGGGGGGCAAATACAATGAGCAGTTCTTC,CASSYPILAGGKYNEQFF
TRBD1,TRBJ2-7,many,TRBV6-2/TRBV6-3,TGTGCCAGCACCCCCCGGACAGGGTCCTACGAGCAGTACTTC,CASTPRTGSYEQYF
TRBD2,TRBJ2-1,many,TRBV6-2/TRBV6-3,TGTGCCAGCAGTCTGACTAGCGCGCCCTACAATGAGCAGTTCTTC,CASSLTSAPYNEQFF
TRBD1,TRBJ2-5,many,TRBV5-1,TGCGCCAGCAGCACCGGACAGGGGGATGATATCTGCCAAGAGACCCAGTACTTC,CASSTGQGDDICQETQYF
TRBD2,TRBJ2-1,-,TRBV27,TGTGCCAGCAGTCGAAGCGGGAGCCACAATGAGCAGTTCTTC,CASSRSGSHNEQFF
-,TRBJ2-7,many,TRBV3-1,TGTGCCAGCAGCCAAGATATAGGGACATCGGGGGAGCAGTACTTC,CASSQDIGTSGEQYF
-,TRBJ2-5,-,TRBV7-8,TGTGCCAGCAGCTTGAGCCCCGGCGGAGAGACCCAGTACTTC,CASSLSPGGETQYF
-,TRBJ2-1,-,TRBV29-1,TGCAGCGTTGAAGGCCCGGGGGTTTACAATGAGCAGTTCTTC,CSVEGPGVYNEQFF
-,TRBJ2-6,many,TRBV3-1,TGTGCCAGCCGAAGGGGGGAGTCTGGGGCCAACGTCCTGACTTTC,CASRRGESGANVLTF
-,TRBJ2-1,many,TRBV7-2,TGTGCCAGCAGCCTGTCTGACCCCTACAATGAGCAGTTCTTC,CASSLSDPYNEQFF
-,TRBJ2-1,many,TRBV11-2,TGTGCCAGCAGCTCTCGAGCGGACAGCTCCTACAATGAGCAGTTCTTC,CASSSRADSSYNEQFF
-,TRBJ1-1,-,TRBV5-1,TGCGCCAGCAGCTTGGATCCAGGAGGAGTGAACACTGAAGCTTTCTTT,CASSLDPGGVNTEAFF
-,TRBJ2-7,many,TRBV12-3/TRBV12-4,TGTGCCAGCAACCCGGGACACAGCTACGAGCAGTACTTC,CASNPGHSYEQYF
TRBD2,TRBJ2-1,many,TRBV28,TGTGCCAGCAGTTTTTACCCTAGCGGAGCCTACAATGAGCAGTTCTTC,CASSFYPSGAYNEQFF